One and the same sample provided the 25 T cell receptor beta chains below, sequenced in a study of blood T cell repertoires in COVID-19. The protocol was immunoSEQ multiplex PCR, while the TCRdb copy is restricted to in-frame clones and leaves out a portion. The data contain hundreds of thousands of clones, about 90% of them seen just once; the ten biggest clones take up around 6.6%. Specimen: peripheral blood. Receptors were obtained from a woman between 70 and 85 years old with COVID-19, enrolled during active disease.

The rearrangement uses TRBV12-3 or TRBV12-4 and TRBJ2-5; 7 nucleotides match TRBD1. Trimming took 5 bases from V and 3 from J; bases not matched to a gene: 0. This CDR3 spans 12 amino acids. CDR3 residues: CASSDREETQYF. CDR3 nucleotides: TGTGCCAGCAGTGACAGGGAAGAGACCCAGTACTTC.

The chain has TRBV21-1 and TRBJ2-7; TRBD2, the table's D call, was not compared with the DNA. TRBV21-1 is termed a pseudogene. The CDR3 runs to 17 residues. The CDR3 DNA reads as TGTGCCAGCAGCAAAATCCAGCGAGAGCGGGGCTCCTACGAGCAGTACTTC. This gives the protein CASSKIQRERGSYEQYF.

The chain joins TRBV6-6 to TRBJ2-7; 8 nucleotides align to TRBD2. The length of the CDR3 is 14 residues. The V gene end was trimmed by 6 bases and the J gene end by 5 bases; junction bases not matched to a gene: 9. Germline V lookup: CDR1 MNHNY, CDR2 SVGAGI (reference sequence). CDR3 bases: TGTGCCAGCAGGCGGTACGGGGGGGGAAACGAGCAGTACTTC. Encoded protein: CASRRYGGGNEQYF.

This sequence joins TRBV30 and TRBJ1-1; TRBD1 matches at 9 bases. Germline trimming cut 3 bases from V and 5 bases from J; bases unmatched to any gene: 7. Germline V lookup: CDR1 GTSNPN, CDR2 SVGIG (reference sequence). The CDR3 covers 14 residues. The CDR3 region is CAWSPGQGRTEAFF. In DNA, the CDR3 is TGTGCCTGGAGCCCCGGACAGGGGAGAACTGAAGCTTTCTTT.

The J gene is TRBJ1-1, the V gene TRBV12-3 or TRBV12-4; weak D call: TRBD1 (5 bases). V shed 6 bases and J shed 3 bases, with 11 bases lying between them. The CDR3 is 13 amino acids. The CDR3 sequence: CASSLRQHTEAFF. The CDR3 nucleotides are TGTGCCAGCAGCCTTAGACAGCACACTGAAGCTTTCTTT.

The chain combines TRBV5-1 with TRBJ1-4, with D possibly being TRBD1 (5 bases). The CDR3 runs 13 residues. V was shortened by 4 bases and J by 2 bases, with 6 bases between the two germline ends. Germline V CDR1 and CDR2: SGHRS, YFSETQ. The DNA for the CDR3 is TGCGCCAGCAGCGGGGGGACTAATGAAAAACTGTTTTTT. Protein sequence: CASSGGTNEKLFF.

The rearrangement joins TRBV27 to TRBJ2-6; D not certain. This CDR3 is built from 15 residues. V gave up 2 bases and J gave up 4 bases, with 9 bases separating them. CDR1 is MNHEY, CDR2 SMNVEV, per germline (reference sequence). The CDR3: CASSLVPFGANVLTF. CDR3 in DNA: TGTGCCAGCAGTTTAGTCCCTTTCGGGGCCAACGTCCTGACTTTC. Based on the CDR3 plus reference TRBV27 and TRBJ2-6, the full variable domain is EAQVTQNPRYLITVTGKKLTVTCSQNMNHEYMSWYRQDPGLGLRQIYYSMNVEVTDKGDVPEGYKVSRKEKRNFPLILESPSPNQTSLYFCASSLVPFGANVLTFGAGSRLTVL.

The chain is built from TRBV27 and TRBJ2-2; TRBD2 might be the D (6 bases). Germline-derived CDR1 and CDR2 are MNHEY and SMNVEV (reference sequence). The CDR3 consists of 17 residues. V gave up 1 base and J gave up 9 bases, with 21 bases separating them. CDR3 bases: TGTGCCAGCAGTTTATTCGACGGGGGACGAGGTCTCCGGGAGCTGTTTTTT. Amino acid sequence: CASSLFDGGRGLRELFF.

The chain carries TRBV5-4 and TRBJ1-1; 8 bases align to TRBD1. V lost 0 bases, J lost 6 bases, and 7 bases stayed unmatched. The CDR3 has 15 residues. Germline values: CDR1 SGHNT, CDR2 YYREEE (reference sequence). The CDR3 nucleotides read TGTGCCAGCAGCTTGGGAGCCAGGGGGCAGTCTGAAGCTTTCTTT. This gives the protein CASSLGARGQSEAFF.

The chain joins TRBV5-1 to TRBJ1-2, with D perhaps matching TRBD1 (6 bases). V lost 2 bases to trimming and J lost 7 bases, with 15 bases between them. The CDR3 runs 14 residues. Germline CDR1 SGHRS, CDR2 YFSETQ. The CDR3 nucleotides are TGCGCCAGCAGCTTCATCTCAGGGGATTTTGGCTACACCTTC. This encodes CASSFISGDFGYTF.

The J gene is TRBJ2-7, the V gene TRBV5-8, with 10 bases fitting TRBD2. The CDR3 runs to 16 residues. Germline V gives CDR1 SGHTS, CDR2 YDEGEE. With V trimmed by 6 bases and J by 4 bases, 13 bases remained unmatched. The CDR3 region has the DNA TGTGCCAGCACACCCTGGGGGAGCGGGGGGGCTTACGAGCAGTACTTC. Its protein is CASTPWGSGGAYEQYF.

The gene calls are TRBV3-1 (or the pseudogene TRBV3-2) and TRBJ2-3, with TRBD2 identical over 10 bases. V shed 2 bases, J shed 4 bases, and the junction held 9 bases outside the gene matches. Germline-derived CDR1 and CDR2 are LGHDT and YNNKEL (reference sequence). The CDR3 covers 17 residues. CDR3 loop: CASSQYSGGLEPDTQYF. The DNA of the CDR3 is TGTGCCAGCAGCCAATATAGCGGGGGGCTCGAACCAGATACGCAGTATTTT.

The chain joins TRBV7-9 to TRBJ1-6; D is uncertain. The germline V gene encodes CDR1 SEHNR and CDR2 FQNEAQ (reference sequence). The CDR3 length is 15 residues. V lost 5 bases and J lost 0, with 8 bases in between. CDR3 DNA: TGTGCCAGCAGCCCTCTAAGCTCCTATAATTCACCCCTCCACTTT. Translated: CASSPLSSYNSPLHF.

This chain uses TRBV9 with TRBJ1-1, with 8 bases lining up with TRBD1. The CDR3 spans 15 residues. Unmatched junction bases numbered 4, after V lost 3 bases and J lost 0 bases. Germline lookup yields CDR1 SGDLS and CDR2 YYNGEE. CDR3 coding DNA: TGTGCCAGCAGCGCCACGACAGGGGTGAACACTGAAGCTTTCTTT. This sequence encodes CASSATTGVNTEAFF.

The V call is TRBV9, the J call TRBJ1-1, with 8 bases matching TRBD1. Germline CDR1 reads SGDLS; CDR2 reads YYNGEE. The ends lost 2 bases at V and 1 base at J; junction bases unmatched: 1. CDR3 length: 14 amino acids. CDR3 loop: CASSVDRGNTEAFF. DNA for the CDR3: TGTGCCAGCAGCGTCGACAGGGGGAACACTGAAGCTTTCTTT. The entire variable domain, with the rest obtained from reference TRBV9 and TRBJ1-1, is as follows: DSGVTQTPKHLITATGQRVTLRCSPRSGDLSVYWYQQSLDQGLQFLIQYYNGEERAKGNILERFSAQQFPDLHSELNLSSLELGDSALYFCASSVDRGNTEAFFGQGTRLTVV.

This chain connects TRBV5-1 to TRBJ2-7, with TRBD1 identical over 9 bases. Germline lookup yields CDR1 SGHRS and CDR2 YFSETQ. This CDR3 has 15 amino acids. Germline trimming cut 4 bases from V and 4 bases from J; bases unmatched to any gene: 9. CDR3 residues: CASSLTGTGFYEQYF. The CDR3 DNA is TGCGCCAGCAGCCTTACCGGGACAGGGTTTTACGAGCAGTACTTC. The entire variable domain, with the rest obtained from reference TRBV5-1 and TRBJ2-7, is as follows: KAGVTQTPRYLIKTRGQQVTLSCSPISGHRSVSWYQQTPGQGLQFLFEYFSETQRNKGNFPGRFSGRQFSNSRSEMNVSTLELGDSALYLCASSLTGTGFYEQYFGPGTRLTVT.

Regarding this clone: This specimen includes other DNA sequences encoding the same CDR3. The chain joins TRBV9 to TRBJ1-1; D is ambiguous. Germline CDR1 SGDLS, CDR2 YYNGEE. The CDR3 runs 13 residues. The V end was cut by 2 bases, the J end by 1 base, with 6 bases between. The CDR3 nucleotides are TGTGCCAGCAGCGTCCGGGGGAACACTGAAGCTTTCTTT. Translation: CASSVRGNTEAFF.

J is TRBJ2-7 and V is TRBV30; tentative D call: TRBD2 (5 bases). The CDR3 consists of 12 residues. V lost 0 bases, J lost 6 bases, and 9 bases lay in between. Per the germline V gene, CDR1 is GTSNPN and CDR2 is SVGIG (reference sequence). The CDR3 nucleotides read TGTGCCTGGAGTGTTGAGGGCCGCGAGCAGTACTTC. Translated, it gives CAWSVEGREQYF.

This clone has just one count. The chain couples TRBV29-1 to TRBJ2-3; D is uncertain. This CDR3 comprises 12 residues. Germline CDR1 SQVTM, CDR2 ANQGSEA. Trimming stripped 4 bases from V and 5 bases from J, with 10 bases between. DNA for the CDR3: TGCAGCGTTGCCCCGATCGGAGATACGCAGTATTTT. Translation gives CSVAPIGDTQYF.

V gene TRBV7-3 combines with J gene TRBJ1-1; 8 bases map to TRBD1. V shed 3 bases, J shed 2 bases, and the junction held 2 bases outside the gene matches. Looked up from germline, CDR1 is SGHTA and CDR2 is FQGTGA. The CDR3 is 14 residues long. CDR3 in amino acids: CASSFTGGNTEAFF. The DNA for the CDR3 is TGTGCCAGCAGCTTCACAGGGGGAAACACTGAAGCTTTCTTT.

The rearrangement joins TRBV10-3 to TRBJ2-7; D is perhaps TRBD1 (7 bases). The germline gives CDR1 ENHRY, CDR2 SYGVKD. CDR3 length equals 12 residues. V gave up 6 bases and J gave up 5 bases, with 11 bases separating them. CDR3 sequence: CAIRGRGDEQYF. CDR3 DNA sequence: TGTGCCATCAGGGGCAGGGGGGACGAGCAGTACTTC.

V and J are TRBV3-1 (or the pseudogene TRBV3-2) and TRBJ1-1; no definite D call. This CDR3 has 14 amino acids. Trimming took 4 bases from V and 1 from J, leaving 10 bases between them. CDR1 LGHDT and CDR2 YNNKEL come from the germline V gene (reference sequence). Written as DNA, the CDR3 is TGTGCCAGCAGCCTGACGACTGGGAACACTGAAGCTTTCTTT. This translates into CASSLTTGNTEAFF.

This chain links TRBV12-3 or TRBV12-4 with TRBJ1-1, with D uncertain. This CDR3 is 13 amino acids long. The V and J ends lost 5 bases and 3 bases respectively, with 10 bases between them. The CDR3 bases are TGTGCCAGCAGTCGGCGGGAGGACACTGAAGCTTTCTTT. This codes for CASSRREDTEAFF.

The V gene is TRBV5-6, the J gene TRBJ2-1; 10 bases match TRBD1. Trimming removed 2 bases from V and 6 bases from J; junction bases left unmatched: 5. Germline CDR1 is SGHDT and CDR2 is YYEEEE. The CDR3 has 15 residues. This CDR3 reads CASSLTGTGANEQFF. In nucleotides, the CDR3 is TGTGCCAGCAGCTTAACCGGGACAGGGGCCAATGAGCAGTTCTTC.

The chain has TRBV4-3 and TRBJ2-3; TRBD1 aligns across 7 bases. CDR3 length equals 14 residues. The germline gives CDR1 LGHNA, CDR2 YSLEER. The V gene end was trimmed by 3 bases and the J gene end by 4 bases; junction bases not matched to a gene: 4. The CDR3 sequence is CASSQAGGADTQYF. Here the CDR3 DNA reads TGCGCCAGCAGCCAGGCAGGGGGTGCAGATACGCAGTATTTT.